Listed below are T cell receptor beta chains from one sample, sequenced in a study of T cells in Graves' hyperthyroidism and ophthalmopathy. Via MiXCR, TCRdb re-called the multiplex PCR reads, giving one row per CDR3 protein. The table has hundreds of thousands of distinct CDR3 sequences, about 15% seen once. Sequenced: blood. Source of these receptors: a woman between 50 and 59 years old with Graves' ophthalmopathy. CDR3s include the opening cysteine and the closing phenylalanine or tryptophan. D genes are given only for firm matches. The size field is filled for only some rows; it gives once, few, many or a size class.

j_gene,abundance,v_gene,d_gene,CDR3nt,CDR3aa
TRBJ1-1,many,TRBV29-1,NA,TGCAGCGTTGATAGCGGGGGCATGAACACTGAAGCTTTCTTT,CSVDSGGMNTEAFF
TRBJ2-2,few,TRBV6-1,NA,TGTGCCAGCAGGACGACAGAAATGAACACCGGGGAGCTGTTTTTT,CASRTTEMNTGELFF
TRBJ1-2,NA,TRBV24-1,NA,TGTGCCACCAGTGCCCAGGAGCTAAACTATGGCTACACCTTC,CATSAQELNYGYTF
TRBJ2-2,many,TRBV20-1,NA,TGCAGTGCTAGTCCCGGGACTTTTAACACCGGGGAGCTGTTTTTT,CSASPGTFNTGELFF
TRBJ2-1,few,TRBV4-3,TRBD2,TGCGCCAGCAGAGAGGCTAGCGGCTCCTACAATGAGCAGTTCTTC,CASREASGSYNEQFF
TRBJ2-1,many,TRBV6-2/TRBV6-3,TRBD2,TGTGCCAGCAGTTACTTTAGCGGGAGTTTCAATGAGCAGTTCTTC,CASSYFSGSFNEQFF
TRBJ2-4,few,TRBV10-3,NA,TGTGCCATCAGGCCCCTAAAACAGTACTTC,CAIRPLKQYF
TRBJ2-2,many,TRBV18,TRBD2,TGTGCCAGCTCACCTCGCCCTAGCGGGAGGAACACCGGGGAGCTGTTTTTT,CASSPRPSGRNTGELFF
TRBJ2-7,few,TRBV24-1,TRBD1,TGTGCCACCAGTCGGGACAGCTCCTACGAGCAGTACTTC,CATSRDSSYEQYF
TRBJ1-1,few,TRBV10-3,TRBD1,TGTGCCATCAGTGAGTCTGGACAGGGTATGAACACTGAAGCTGTCTTT,CAISESGQGMNTEAVF
TRBJ1-4,many,TRBV27,NA,TGTGCCAGCAAACTGACAACTAATGAAAAACTGTTTTTT,CASKLTTNEKLFF
TRBJ1-1,many,TRBV27,NA,TGTGCCAGCAGTTTAGGACGGGGGCTATATACTGAAGCTTTCTTT,CASSLGRGLYTEAFF
TRBJ2-4,many,TRBV11-2,TRBD1,TGTGCCAGCAGCTTTACAGGGGCCGGGGACATTCAGTACTTC,CASSFTGAGDIQYF
TRBJ1-6,once,TRBV28,NA,TGTGCCAGCAGTCCTAGGACGCGTGACTCACCCCTCCACTTT,CASSPRTRDSPLHF
TRBJ1-4,few,TRBV14,NA,TGTGCCAGCAGCCAATTCCTTACAACTAATGAAAAACTGTTTTTT,CASSQFLTTNEKLFF
TRBJ1-3,many,TRBV3-1,NA,TGTGCCAGCAGCCAAAGGACGCTTGGAAACACCATATATTTT,CASSQRTLGNTIYF
TRBJ2-7,many,TRBV24-1,NA,TGTGCCACCAGTGATAAGGGGGAGCTAAGCTACGAGCAGTACTTC,CATSDKGELSYEQYF
TRBJ2-7,many,TRBV7-3,NA,TGTGCCAGCAGCTTGTATAGCTCCTACGAGCAGTACTTC,CASSLYSSYEQYF
TRBJ2-1,many,TRBV7-6,NA,TGTGCCAGCAGCTTCAAGGGTCCCCTTGGGCGTGAGCAGTTCTTC,CASSFKGPLGREQFF
TRBJ1-3,NA,TRBV29-1,NA,TGCAGCGTTGAAGGTACAGGGACTGGAAACACCATATATTTT,CSVEGTGTGNTIYF
TRBJ2-7,few,TRBV4-1,TRBD2,TGCGCCAGCAGCCAAGAAGGCGGGAGGGCCGCCGAGCAGTACTTC,CASSQEGGRAAEQYF
TRBJ2-3,many,TRBV2,TRBD2,TGTGCCACCGGGACTAGCGGGAACACAGATACGCAGTATTTT,CATGTSGNTDTQYF
TRBJ2-5,many,TRBV5-1,NA,TGCGCCAGCAGCTTGAACAGGGCCCAAGAGACCCAGTACTTC,CASSLNRAQETQYF
TRBJ2-7,few,TRBV19,NA,TGTGCCAGTAGTAGTCTGGGTGGCGAGCAGTACTTC,CASSSLGGEQYF
TRBJ1-5,many,TRBV5-5,TRBD1,TGTGCCAGCAGACCCGGGACAGGGGGGAGCGGTCAGCCCCAGCATTTT,CASRPGTGGSGQPQHF
TRBJ1-1,NA,TRBV29-1,NA,TGCAGCGTACAATTCATACTGAACACTGAAGCTTTCTTT,CSVQFILNTEAFF
TRBJ2-2,NA,TRBV20-1,TRBD2,TGCAGTGCTCGGACTAGCGGGAGTTCGTGGGGGGAGCTGTTTTTT,CSARTSGSSWGELFF
TRBJ2-7,many,TRBV27,NA,TGTGCCAGCACCGCGAAGGGTGTAGGGATTACCTACGAGCAGTACTTC,CASTAKGVGITYEQYF
TRBJ2-5,few,TRBV6-1,TRBD1,TGTGCCACCGCGGACAGGGGCCACCAAGAGACCCAGTACTTC,CATADRGHQETQYF